A single sample gave rise to the 6 T cell receptor beta chains below, sequenced in a study of T cells in Graves' hyperthyroidism and ophthalmopathy. From RNA transcripts, TCR beta CDR3 regions were amplified. The HTBI primer set drove a first-round RT-PCR of the TCR CDR3. From the multiplex PCR reads, TCRdb called clonotypes with MiXCR, one entry per CDR3 protein. This table holds 300,000 to 450,000 distinct CDR3 sequences, about 14% found once. Sequencing was done on a sample of blood. These receptors all come from a woman in her 30s with Graves' ophthalmopathy.

This clonotype was seen a handful of times. The rearrangement joins TRBV6-1 to TRBJ2-7, with 9 bases matching TRBD1. The length of the CDR3 is 15 residues. CDR1 MNHNS and CDR2 SASEGT come from the germline V gene. With V trimmed by 6 bases and J by 2 bases, 8 bases remained unmatched. CDR3 residues: CASSRMTGGAYEQYF. CDR3 sequence (DNA): TGTGCCAGCAGCCGTATGACAGGGGGTGCCTACGAGCAGTACTTC.

Many counts were recorded for this clonotype. The chain is built from TRBV28 and TRBJ1-1; 9 bases are shared with TRBD1. CDR3 length equals 18 residues. CDR1 and CDR2 from the germline V gene are MDHEN and SYDVKM. The V and J ends lost 1 base and 5 bases, in that order; junction bases with no gene match: 14. The CDR3 bases are TGTGCCAGCAGTTTATACCGCGGGACAGGGAATGACGGGACTGAAGCTTTCTTT. It encodes CASSLYRGTGNDGTEAFF.

This clonotype was seen a few times. A much larger clonotype is one base distant, so this may be a read error. The chain uses TRBV9 and TRBJ2-1; TRBD2 matches at 9 bases. The germline gives CDR1 SGDLS, CDR2 YYNGEE. The CDR3 is 16 amino acids. V shed 4 bases, J shed 9 bases, and the junction held 14 bases outside the gene matches. CDR3 amino acids: CASSTDSGGARTEQFF. The CDR3 region has the DNA TGTGCCAGCAGCACGGATAGCGGGGGCGCACGGACTGAGCAGTTCTTC.

This clonotype was seen only a few times. V gene TRBV5-5 combines with J gene TRBJ2-6, with a tentative D call TRBD1 (5 bases). Germline CDR1 SGHKS, CDR2 YYEKEE (reference sequence). The V end was cut by 4 bases, the J end by 2 bases, with 13 bases between. This CDR3 spans 16 amino acids. The CDR3 DNA follows: TGTGCCAGCAGCCAATTAAGGGGCGCTGGGGCCAACGTCCTGACTTTC. Encoded protein: CASSQLRGAGANVLTF.

The rearrangement joins TRBV27 to TRBJ1-6, with 11 bases fitting TRBD1. V was pared by 10 bases and J by 8 bases, with 7 bases of the junction left unmatched. In germline, CDR1 is MNHEY, CDR2 SMNVEV (reference sequence). The CDR3 consists of 14 residues. CDR3 region: CATGQGASDSPLHF. For the CDR3, the DNA is TGTGCCACCGGACAGGGGGCTTCTGATTCACCCCTCCACTTT.

This clonotype was counted many times. The rearrangement joins TRBV30 to TRBJ2-5; no reliable D call. CDR3 length: 12 residues. Germline V gene lookup returns CDR1 GTSNPN and CDR2 SVGIG (reference sequence). The V end was cut by 8 bases, the J end by 5 bases, with 15 bases between. The CDR3 nucleotides read TGTGCCGAGTCCGGGCTATCTGAGACCCAGTACTTC. This sequence encodes CAESGLSETQYF.